This T cell receptor (beta chain) was found in a study of shared clonotypes between healthy human individuals. V dropped 8 bases and J dropped 0 bases, with 14 bases sitting between them. Per the germline V gene, CDR1 is MDHEN and CDR2 is SYDVKM. This CDR3 region has 15 residues. Data came from immunoSEQ multiplex PCR; TCRdb stores just in-frame clones and leaves some out. The sample consists of some 1.5 million clones, approximately 96% of them appearing once. This clonotype originated in a man younger than 45 in good health. The source material was naive CD4+ T cells sorted from blood. Subset noted: CD45RA+ positively selected. The rearrangement links TRBV28 to TRBJ2-1; D is ambiguous. CDR3 protein: CASGAGPSSYNEQFF. The CDR3 DNA sequence: TGTGCCAGCGGAGCTGGGCCGAGCTCCTACAATGAGCAGTTCTTC.